The 28 T cell receptor beta chains below come from one sample, sequenced in a study of cytomegalovirus exposure and HLA in healthy donors. Produced via immunoSEQ multiplex PCR; TCRdb's table is partial and in-frame only. The sample includes 95,000 to 150,000 clones, about 96% seen only once; the top ten take about 1.8%. Sequencing was carried out using PBMCs. The receptors here all came from a man between 18 and 29 years old in good health and CMV-seronegative.

The chain is built from TRBV6-6 and TRBJ2-7, with a weak D call TRBD1 (5 bases). CDR1 is MNHNY, CDR2 SVGAGI, per germline (reference sequence). This CDR3 contains 14 residues. Trimming took 0 bases from V and 3 from J, leaving 9 bases between them. CDR3 region: CASSYSSRVYEQYF. For the CDR3, the DNA is TGTGCCAGCAGTTACTCTTCCAGGGTCTACGAGCAGTACTTC.

The chain links TRBV5-1 to TRBJ2-7, with 7 bases matching TRBD1. The ends lost 4 bases at V and 4 bases at J; junction bases unmatched: 8. Germline CDR1 reads SGHRS; CDR2 reads YFSETQ. The CDR3 has 14 amino acids. CDR3 bases: TGCGCCAGCAGCAGAAACAGGGGAGAGTACGAGCAGTACTTC. Amino acids: CASSRNRGEYEQYF.

V usage is TRBV6-5 and J usage is TRBJ1-4; possibly TRBD1 for D (6 bases). Germline values: CDR1 MNHEY, CDR2 SVGAGI. Trimming pared 6 bases from V and 2 bases from J, leaving 13 bases between. The CDR3 runs to 15 residues. CDR3 region: CASSSGGATNEKLFF. CDR3 coding DNA: TGTGCCAGCAGCTCGGGGGGGGCGACTAATGAAAAACTGTTTTTT.

The J gene is TRBJ2-3, the V gene TRBV5-1; TRBD2 agrees at 10 bases. The trim removed 5 bases at V and 4 bases at J, leaving 7 bases unmatched. The CDR3 extends over 15 amino acids. The germline V gene has CDR1 SGHRS and CDR2 YFSETQ. CDR3: CASSSKREGSDTQYF. For the CDR3, the DNA is TGCGCCAGCAGTTCGAAGCGGGAGGGCTCAGATACGCAGTATTTT. Full variable domain (rest looked up from reference TRBV5-1 and TRBJ2-3): KAGVTQTPRYLIKTRGQQVTLSCSPISGHRSVSWYQQTPGQGLQFLFEYFSETQRNKGNFPGRFSGRQFSNSRSEMNVSTLELGDSALYLCASSSKREGSDTQYFGPGTRLTVL.

This CDR3 is CASSEDVGGPQHF. In nucleotides, the CDR3 is TGTGCCAGCAGTGAAGACGTTGGAGGGCCCCAGCATTTT. The gene calls are TRBV2 and TRBJ1-5; D unresolved. The CDR3 contains 13 residues. V was shortened by 1 base and J by 9 bases, with 10 bases between the two germline ends. Germline V gene lookup returns CDR1 SNHLY and CDR2 FYNNEI.

This clone was found once. V is TRBV30 and J is TRBJ1-1; a weak D match, TRBD1 (6 bases). This CDR3 spans 11 amino acids. Per germline, CDR1 GTSNPN and CDR2 SVGIG (reference sequence). The V gene lost 1 base and the J gene lost 8 bases, with 8 bases spanning the gap. The CDR3 region is CAWSDRVEAFF. The CDR3 nucleotides are TGTGCCTGGAGTGACAGGGTGGAAGCTTTCTTT.

The J gene is TRBJ1-2, the V gene TRBV27; no clear D gene. The CDR3 is made up of 15 amino acids. The V end lost 5 bases, the J end lost 8 bases, and 21 bases lay between the germline ends. Per the germline V gene, CDR1 is MNHEY and CDR2 is SMNVEV (reference sequence). CDR3 loop: CASSPAGRPRSGYTF. CDR3 sequence (DNA): TGTGCCAGCAGTCCCGCCGGCCGCCCCCGGAGCGGCTACACCTTC.

The gene calls are TRBV7-2 and TRBJ2-1, with 11 bases fitting TRBD2. Germline values: CDR1 SGHTA, CDR2 FQGNSA. V trimming: 1 base; J trimming: 5 bases; junction bases outside the gene matches: 1. The CDR3 runs to 15 residues. CDR3 in DNA: TGTGCCAGCAGCTTAGGACTAGCGGGGAACAATGAGCAGTTCTTC. Protein sequence: CASSLGLAGNNEQFF.

The rearrangement uses TRBV11-3 and TRBJ2-7; 12 bases align to TRBD2. The CDR3 sequence is 14 residues long. The germline V gene has CDR1 SGHNT and CDR2 YENEEA. V lost 9 bases to trimming and J lost 3 bases; unmatched junction nucleotides: 6. CDR3 region: CASGSTSGSYEQYF. In nucleotides, the CDR3 is TGTGCCAGTGGATCGACTAGCGGGAGCTACGAGCAGTACTTC.

The V and J genes are TRBV9 and TRBJ2-2; TRBD2 matches 7 bases. Per the germline V gene, CDR1 is SGDLS and CDR2 is YYNGEE. The CDR3 is 15 residues long. The junction had 10 bases not matched to a gene; V was cut back by 0 bases and J by 11 bases. CDR3 loop: CASSVVASGPEELFF. For the CDR3, the DNA is TGTGCCAGCAGCGTAGTGGCTAGCGGTCCGGAAGAGCTGTTTTTT.

The chain recombines TRBV28 with TRBJ1-2; D may be TRBD1 (6 bases). CDR1 is MDHEN, CDR2 SYDVKM, per germline. Trimming took off 2 bases at V and 8 bases at J, with 9 bases between the two ends. This CDR3 has 12 amino acids. This CDR3 reads CASSLRGSGYTF. CDR3 nucleotide sequence: TGTGCCAGCAGTTTAAGGGGGAGCGGCTACACCTTC.

The chain recombines TRBV7-9 with TRBJ2-1, with 11 bases identical to TRBD2. Germline V gives CDR1 SEHNR, CDR2 FQNEAQ (reference sequence). The CDR3 has 18 residues. V shed 4 bases and J 9 bases; nucleotides not matched to a gene: 17. CDR3 region: CASSSVPGTSGTSGEQFF. The CDR3 DNA is TGTGCCAGCAGCTCTGTACCCGGGACTAGCGGAACCAGCGGTGAGCAGTTCTTC.

This clone showed up just once. J is TRBJ2-3 and V is TRBV7-3; 11 bases agree with TRBD2. The J segment lost 0 bases and the V segment lost 4 bases, leaving 6 bases of the junction unmatched. This CDR3 is 17 amino acids long. Germline V gene lookup returns CDR1 SGHTA and CDR2 FQGTGA. CDR3 DNA: TGTGCCAGCAGCTCGGGACTAGCGGAGGCTAGCACAGATACGCAGTATTTT. It translates to CASSSGLAEASTDTQYF.

The chain uses TRBV9 and TRBJ2-5; 13 bases line up with TRBD2. The CDR3 has 18 amino acids. Per the germline V gene, CDR1 is SGDLS and CDR2 is YYNGEE. V lost 0 bases, J lost 2 bases, and 7 bases stayed unmatched. The CDR3 spells CASSVGTSGRERQETQYF. The CDR3 DNA reads as TGTGCCAGCAGCGTAGGGACTAGCGGGAGAGAAAGGCAAGAGACCCAGTACTTC.

The V and J genes are TRBV19 and TRBJ2-5; 8 nucleotides line up with TRBD1. CDR3 length equals 15 residues. The germline gives CDR1 LNHDA, CDR2 SQIVND (reference sequence). Trimming cost V 3 bases and J 4 bases; bases outside gene matches: 7. The CDR3 region has the DNA TGTGCCAGTAGTATTCTGGCAGGGGGCGCAGAGACCCAGTACTTC. This translates into CASSILAGGAETQYF.

This clone was picked up one time. This rearrangement joins TRBV4-3 to TRBJ2-2, with TRBD2 matching over 7 bases. This CDR3 is 18 amino acids long. The junction had 10 bases not matched to a gene; V was cut back by 0 bases and J by 3 bases. Germline values: CDR1 LGHNA, CDR2 YSLEER. CDR3 loop: CASSQDRAGGSDTGELFF. As DNA, the CDR3 is TGCGCCAGCAGCCAAGACCGGGCCGGCGGGAGTGACACCGGGGAGCTGTTTTTT.

This chain uses TRBV18 with TRBJ2-7; 9 bases are a match to TRBD1. The germline gives CDR1 KGHSH, CDR2 LQKENI. Losses at the gene ends were 3 bases for V and 1 base for J; bases not matched to a gene: 1. This CDR3 is 14 amino acids long. CDR3 sequence (DNA): TGTGCCAGCTCACCGGGACAGGGTTCCTACGAGCAGTACTTC. It yields the protein CASSPGQGSYEQYF.

The CDR3 DNA is TGCGCCAGCAGCTTGGCCGTGATAGCGGGAGTCTACAATGAGCAGTTCTTC. Translating gives CASSLAVIAGVYNEQFF. This rearrangement joins TRBV5-1 to TRBJ2-1, with 9 nucleotides matching TRBD2. CDR1 is SGHRS and CDR2 is YFSETQ in the germline V gene. This CDR3 region has 17 residues. The V gene end was trimmed by 0 bases and the J gene end by 3 bases; junction bases not matched to a gene: 7.

V usage is TRBV28 and J usage is TRBJ1-5, with 9 nucleotides matching TRBD1. Germline V gene data show CDR1 as MDHEN and CDR2 as SYDVKM. The CDR3 is made up of 15 amino acids. The junction had 10 bases not matched to a gene; V was cut back by 10 bases and J by 3 bases. The CDR3 DNA is TGTGCCACACGAGCCCAACAGGGGGCCAATCAGCCCCAGCATTTT. Translation: CATRAQQGANQPQHF. The full variable domain, completed using reference TRBV28 and TRBJ1-5, is DVKVTQSSRYLVKRTGEKVFLECVQDMDHENMFWYRQDPGLGLRLIYFSYDVKMKEKGDIPEGYSVSREKKERFSLILESASTNQTSMYLCATRAQQGANQPQHFGDGTRLSIL.

V and J are TRBV7-9 and TRBJ2-3, with 10 bases fitting TRBD1. This CDR3 region has 15 residues. With V trimmed by 5 bases and J by 6 bases, 8 bases remained unmatched. The V gene's germline CDR1 is SEHNR and CDR2 FQNEAQ (reference sequence). CDR3 sequence: CASSRDRGLGDTQYF. DNA for the CDR3: TGTGCCAGCAGCCGGGACAGGGGTTTAGGGGATACGCAGTATTTT.

This chain connects TRBV29-1 to TRBJ2-7; 8 positions match TRBD1. Germline assignment: CDR1 SQVTM and CDR2 ANQGSEA. The trim removed 4 bases at V and 3 bases at J, leaving 2 bases unmatched. CDR3 length equals 12 residues. The CDR3 DNA follows: TGCAGCGTTGCAGACAGGGGCTACGAGCAGTACTTC. Translated, it gives CSVADRGYEQYF.

The V gene is TRBV6-5, the J gene TRBJ2-2, with TRBD1 as a possible D gene (6 bases). CDR1 is MNHEY and CDR2 is SVGAGI in the germline V gene. The CDR3 spans 14 residues. With 6 bases removed from V and 7 bases from J, the gap between germline ends came to 15 bases. CDR3 in DNA: TGTGCCAGCAGGACGCCAGGGGCCGGCGGGGAGCTGTTTTTT. As protein: CASRTPGAGGELFF.

The V gene is TRBV10-3, the J gene TRBJ1-2; 8 bases map to TRBD1. Germline CDR1 ENHRY, CDR2 SYGVKD. V shed 2 bases and J 8 bases; nucleotides not matched to a gene: 7. This CDR3 contains 14 residues. The CDR3 spells CAISERQGAWGYTF. The CDR3 DNA sequence: TGTGCCATCAGTGAGAGGCAGGGGGCCTGGGGCTACACCTTC.

DNA of the CDR3: TGCAAAAAACAGTCGAACACTGAAGCTTTCTTT. Amino acid sequence: CKKQSNTEAFF. This chain links TRBV20-1 with TRBJ1-1; D is ambiguous. The length of the CDR3 is 11 residues. CDR1 and CDR2 from the germline V gene are DFQATT and SNEGSKA (reference sequence).

DNA of the CDR3: TGTGCCACCAGCAGAGAATATAAGACTAGCGGGAGTGTCAACGAGCAGTACTTC. Encoded protein: CATSREYKTSGSVNEQYF. J is TRBJ2-7 and V is TRBV15, with TRBD2 matching over 12 bases. After removal of 0 bases from V and 5 bases from J, the junction contained 11 bases not matched to a gene. CDR3 size: 18 residues. CDR1 and CDR2 (germline): LNHNV, YYDKDF (reference sequence).

The chain links TRBV18 to TRBJ2-1, with TRBD1 matching 10 bases. CDR1 is KGHSH, CDR2 LQKENI, per germline. The CDR3 consists of 15 residues. J was trimmed by 6 bases and V by 5 bases; bases with no gene match: 7. The CDR3 region is CASSTPRTGGNEQFF. CDR3 nucleotide sequence: TGTGCCAGCTCAACCCCAAGGACAGGGGGCAATGAGCAGTTCTTC.

V is TRBV7-8 and J is TRBJ2-5, with TRBD2 matching 15 bases. The CDR3 loop spans 15 amino acids. Germline CDR1 and CDR2: SGHVS and FQNEAQ. The J segment lost 4 bases and the V segment lost 4 bases, leaving 1 base of the junction unmatched. The DNA of the CDR3 is TGTGCCAGCAGCTGGGGACTAGCGGGAGGAGAGACCCAGTACTTC. Its protein product is CASSWGLAGGETQYF.

The gene calls are TRBV2 and TRBJ2-7; no clear D gene. V gave up 6 bases and J gave up 6 bases, with 9 bases separating them. CDR3 size: 11 residues. Germline lookup yields CDR1 SNHLY and CDR2 FYNNEI. The CDR3 region has the DNA TGTGCCAGCAGACCCCTCAGCGAGCAGTACTTC. Amino acid sequence: CASRPLSEQYF.